The 6 T cell receptor beta chains listed next were all sequenced from one sample in a study of identical twins (dated by TCRdb to 2015 to 2016). Library method: 5' RACE. The sample was run on an Illumina HiSeq 2000. TCRdb reworked the public reads: Q25 trimming with fastp, MiXCR clone assembly, productive beta chains retained. Duplicate CDR3 protein sequences are folded into a single record with the most common DNA and genes. The sample records 520,000 or so distinct CDR3 sequences, 20% to 25% of which are singletons. The ten largest clones take up about 0.91% of the sample. These sequences were also reported in another study, on T cells expressing NK-cell markers.

Sequencing was done on a sample of CD4+ T cells sorted from blood. The receptors stem from a young woman in good health.

The V call is TRBV20-1, the J call TRBJ2-1, with 8 bases lining up with TRBD1. From germline, CDR1 is DFQATT and CDR2 SNEGSKA (reference sequence). The CDR3 is made up of 14 amino acids. After removal of 5 bases from V and 9 bases from J, the junction contained 12 bases not matched to a gene. CDR3 nucleotides: TGCAGTGCTTCCCGACAGGGGCGAAGGGTTGAGCAGTTCTTC. Encoded protein: CSASRQGRRVEQFF.

This clonotype was picked up many times. The genes are TRBV20-1 and TRBJ1-1, with D uncertain. The CDR3 totals 14 residues. Per germline, CDR1 DFQATT and CDR2 SNEGSKA (reference sequence). Trimming removed 6 bases from V and 1 base from J, with 15 bases in between. The CDR3 reads CSAQGGPGNTEAFF. The DNA for the CDR3 is TGCAGTGCCCAAGGAGGGCCAGGGAACACTGAAGCTTTCTTT.

This clonotype has more than one count but fewer than ten. The chain is built from TRBV18 and TRBJ2-1; D might be TRBD2 (6 bases). Germline V gene sequence: CDR1 KGHSH, CDR2 LQKENI. Trimming pared 6 bases from V and 7 bases from J, leaving 16 bases between. This CDR3 has 14 residues. CDR3 bases: TGTGCCAGCTCCCAGAAACTAGCATGGAATGAGCAGTTCTTC. Its protein is CASSQKLAWNEQFF.

J is TRBJ2-1 and V is TRBV29-1, with D possibly TRBD1 on 6 matching bases. In germline, CDR1 is SQVTM, CDR2 ANQGSEA. The ends were cut back, 7 bases at V and 8 bases at J, with 12 bases in the middle. The CDR3 has 11 amino acids. CDR3 sequence (DNA): TGCAGCGGCCACAGGGTACATGAGCAGTTCTTC. Its translation: CSGHRVHEQFF.

Ten or more counts support this clonotype. CDR3: CASSLRDPANEQFF. The CDR3 bases are TGTGCCAGCAGTCTCCGGGACCCTGCTAATGAGCAGTTCTTC. The chain links TRBV6-1 to TRBJ2-1; D is tentatively TRBD1 or TRBD2 (5 bases each). V lost 5 bases, J lost 7 bases, and 15 bases lay in between. CDR3 length equals 14 residues. Germline CDR1 and CDR2: MNHNS and SASEGT.

The chain recombines TRBV6-1 with TRBJ1-5; 9 nucleotides align to TRBD1. The CDR3 spans 14 residues. V trimming: 7 bases; J trimming: 5 bases; junction bases outside the gene matches: 6. Germline CDR1 MNHNS, CDR2 SASEGT. CDR3 sequence: CASKIGTGHQPQHF. The CDR3 DNA sequence: TGTGCCAGCAAAATCGGGACAGGGCATCAGCCCCAGCATTTT.